This T cell receptor (beta chain) was recorded in a study of T-cell memory formation after mild COVID-19. As for the study in general: Each donor largely had its own TCR clusters.

One entry per CDR3 protein results from TCRdb running MiXCR on the 5' RACE reads. The profile covers hundreds of thousands of distinct CDR3 sequences, with around 17% appearing a single time and about 12% taken by the ten largest. Overall study findings and caveats: Contracting clones from day 15 to 85 showed balanced CD4/CD8; later expanders favored CD4+. Clones that contracted clustered mainly in CM and EM if CD4+ and in EMRA if CD8+. Certain responding clones were present in pre-infection memory, suggesting participation of cross-reactive memory.

To note about this clonotype: Its specificity is not known.

The CDR3 loop spans 15 amino acids. Germline values: CDR1 MNHNY, CDR2 SVGAGI (reference sequence). Germline trimming cut 5 bases from V and 5 bases from J; bases unmatched to any gene: 6. What was sequenced was PBMCs or a T cell subset sorted from them (not recorded which). V and J are TRBV6-6 and TRBJ2-3, with 11 bases fitting TRBD2. The receptor comes from an adult woman who had mild COVID-19 (a few samples of this study predate the infection). Cell type and time point are not known. CDR3 region: CASSTSGSILDTQYF. Here the CDR3 DNA reads TGTGCCAGCAGTACTAGCGGGAGTATTCTAGATACGCAGTATTTT.